Shown below are 22 T cell receptor beta chains from a single sample sequenced in a study of blood T cell repertoires in COVID-19. The protocol was immunoSEQ multiplex PCR, while the TCRdb copy is restricted to in-frame clones and leaves out a portion. Among just under 350,000 clones listed, about four fifths were seen once. Sequences were obtained from peripheral blood. The source of these receptors is a young man with active or convalescent COVID-19.

V is TRBV29-1 and J is TRBJ1-3; 7 bases match TRBD1. The CDR3 has 14 amino acids. CDR1 SQVTM and CDR2 ANQGSEA come from the germline V gene. After removal of 6 bases from V and 2 bases from J, the junction contained 7 bases not matched to a gene. The CDR3 protein is CSVSRGHTGNTIYF. CDR3 coding DNA: TGCAGCGTATCGAGGGGGCACACTGGAAACACCATATATTTT.

This clone came up once. V and J are TRBV7-2 and TRBJ2-3; D may be TRBD2 (6 bases). In germline, CDR1 is SGHTA, CDR2 FQGNSA. V was pared by 1 base and J by 2 bases, with 10 bases between. This CDR3 has 15 amino acids. The CDR3 bases are TGTGCCAGCAGCTTAGGCGGGGACCTCACAGATACGCAGTATTTT. Residues: CASSLGGDLTDTQYF.

This clone was observed a few times. The chain is built from TRBV18 and TRBJ1-3, with D possibly matching TRBD1 (6 bases). Germline assignment: CDR1 KGHSH and CDR2 LQKENI. The CDR3 covers 17 residues. Trimming removed 6 bases at V and 7 bases at J, with 25 bases between. Here the CDR3 reads CASSPLRTATLGNTIYF. The CDR3 coding sequence is TGTGCCAGCTCTCCCCTTAGGACAGCTACTCTGGGGAACACCATATATTTT. Using reference TRBV18 and TRBJ1-3 for the parts outside the CDR3, the full variable domain is NAGVMQNPRHLVRRRGQEARLRCSPMKGHSHVYWYRQLPEEGLKFMVYLQKENIIDESGMPKERFSAEFPKEGPSILRIQQVVRGDSAAYFCASSPLRTATLGNTIYFGEGSWLTVV.

The chain carries TRBV5-1 and TRBJ2-3; the match to TRBD1 covers 7 bases. Trimming cost V 2 bases and J 0 bases; bases outside gene matches: 6. The germline CDR1 and CDR2 sequences are SGHRS and YFSETQ. CDR3 size: 16 residues. The DNA for the CDR3 is TGCGCCAGCAGCTTAGGGGGCCGTTCTAGCACAGATACGCAGTATTTT. Translated, it gives CASSLGGRSSTDTQYF.

In DNA, the CDR3 is TGTGCCTGGAGTACGGGAACCCCTGGAAACACCATATATTTT. It codes for CAWSTGTPGNTIYF. The rearrangement joins TRBV30 to TRBJ1-3; D gene unclear. V was cut by 2 bases and J by 2 bases, with 10 bases left in between. This CDR3 comprises 14 residues. The V gene's germline CDR1 is GTSNPN and CDR2 SVGIG (reference sequence).

V and J are TRBV24-1 and TRBJ2-7; possible D gene TRBD1, 5 bases. The germline V gene has CDR1 KGHDR and CDR2 SFDVKD. This CDR3 spans 14 amino acids. Between the trimmed V and J ends, which lost 6 bases and 2 bases, there was a span of 13 bases. Here the CDR3 DNA reads TGTGCCACCAGTCTAGACAGTCCCCCCTACGAGCAGTACTTC. Translation gives CATSLDSPPYEQYF.

V gene TRBV18 combines with J gene TRBJ2-1; D remains unclear. This CDR3 comprises 14 residues. Germline values: CDR1 KGHSH, CDR2 LQKENI. Trimming left V 3 bases short and J 6 bases short, with 12 bases between. CDR3: CASSPIGETNEQFF. The CDR3 DNA reads TGTGCCAGCTCACCCATAGGAGAGACCAATGAGCAGTTCTTC. The entire variable domain, with the rest obtained from reference TRBV18 and TRBJ2-1, is as follows: NAGVMQNPRHLVRRRGQEARLRCSPMKGHSHVYWYRQLPEEGLKFMVYLQKENIIDESGMPKERFSAEFPKEGPSILRIQQVVRGDSAAYFCASSPIGETNEQFFGPGTRLTVL.

V is TRBV27 and J is TRBJ2-2; 9 nucleotides agree with TRBD2. V was clipped by 3 bases and J by 6 bases; unmatched bases: 8. Germline V gene lookup returns CDR1 MNHEY and CDR2 SMNVEV (reference sequence). The CDR3 totals 16 residues. This CDR3 reads CASSFLGRGGPGELFF. The CDR3, as DNA: TGTGCCAGCAGTTTTCTCGGGCGGGGGGGCCCCGGGGAGCTGTTTTTT.

The V and J genes are TRBV21-1 and TRBJ2-1; the table names TRBD1, a call not compared with the DNA. TRBV21-1 is a pseudogene. This CDR3 region has 16 residues. CDR3 DNA sequence: TGTGCCAGCCACACCAGGGGGAGAAGACCCAACAATGAGCAGTTCTTC. Protein product: CASHTRGRRPNNEQFF.

This chain links TRBV15 with TRBJ1-3; possibly TRBD1 for D (5 bases). Germline V CDR1 and CDR2: LNHNV, YYDKDF (reference sequence). The length of the CDR3 is 17 residues. Trimming cost V 0 bases and J 3 bases, with 15 bases left between them. The CDR3 loop is CATSRDLRDWGGNTIYF. CDR3 DNA: TGTGCCACCAGCAGAGATCTCAGGGATTGGGGTGGAAACACCATATATTTT.

J is TRBJ2-7 and V is TRBV11-2; 8 nucleotides line up with TRBD2. CDR3 size: 17 residues. The junction had 16 bases not matched to a gene; V was cut back by 4 bases and J by 5 bases. Per germline, CDR1 SGHAT and CDR2 FQNNGV. CDR3 sequence: CASSSIRGAGGFHEQYF. CDR3 bases: TGTGCCAGCAGCTCGATTAGAGGGGCGGGAGGTTTCCACGAGCAGTACTTC.

V is TRBV25-1 and J is TRBJ1-2; no clear D. The V end was cut by 2 bases, the J end by 6 bases, with 16 bases between. The CDR3 totals 15 residues. Germline assignment: CDR1 MGHDK and CDR2 SYGVNS. CDR3 nucleotides: TGTGCCAGCAGTGAAACGGACCATATGGGAGATGGCTACACCTTC. Protein product: CASSETDHMGDGYTF.

The chain has TRBV5-1 and TRBJ2-2; no clear D. Germline lookup yields CDR1 SGHRS and CDR2 YFSETQ. Trimming removed 0 bases from V and 1 base from J, with 7 bases in between. There are 15 residues in the CDR3. The CDR3 bases are TGCGCCAGCAGCTTGGGGCAAAAGAACACCGGGGAGCTGTTTTTT. Translation: CASSLGQKNTGELFF.

The V and J genes are TRBV18 and TRBJ2-1; D uncertain. The V gene lost 3 bases and the J gene lost 0 bases, with 9 bases spanning the gap. The CDR3 is made up of 15 amino acids. The germline gives CDR1 KGHSH, CDR2 LQKENI. In DNA, the CDR3 is TGTGCCAGCTCACCGACCTGGAGCTCCTACAATGAGCAGTTCTTC. Translating gives CASSPTWSSYNEQFF.

V and J are TRBV6-5 and TRBJ1-2; 9 nucleotides line up with TRBD1. Unmatched junction bases numbered 7, after V lost 3 bases and J lost 5 bases. CDR3 length: 15 residues. Germline values: CDR1 MNHEY, CDR2 SVGAGI. The CDR3 loop is CASSYKTGGRYGYTF. In DNA form, the CDR3 reads TGTGCCAGCAGTTATAAAACAGGGGGCCGATATGGCTACACCTTC.

The chain links TRBV5-1 to TRBJ2-7; D is perhaps TRBD1 (5 bases). Germline V gene data show CDR1 as SGHRS and CDR2 as YFSETQ. V gave up 2 bases and J gave up 3 bases, with 9 bases separating them. The CDR3 is 13 amino acids. The CDR3 DNA follows: TGCGCCAGCAGCTTCGACAGAAACTACGAGCAGTACTTC. It yields the protein CASSFDRNYEQYF.

The V and J genes are TRBV19 and TRBJ2-5; the match to TRBD2 covers 11 bases. Germline V CDR1 and CDR2: LNHDA, SQIVND (reference sequence). The CDR3 consists of 15 residues. V was pared by 6 bases and J by 1 base, with 4 bases of the junction left unmatched. CDR3 in amino acids: CASSKTSGVQETQYF. In DNA, the CDR3 is TGTGCCAGTAGCAAGACTAGCGGGGTCCAAGAGACCCAGTACTTC.

The chain uses TRBV3-1 (or the pseudogene TRBV3-2) and TRBJ2-3, with D perhaps matching TRBD1 (5 bases). V lost 4 bases and J 6 bases, leaving 11 bases between the germline ends. The CDR3 totals 13 residues. Germline CDR1 LGHDT, CDR2 YNNKEL (reference sequence). CDR3 nucleotides: TGTGCCAGCAGCCGGGGCGTGGGGGATACGCAGTATTTT. This gives the protein CASSRGVGDTQYF.

Here the CDR3 reads CAWDRVIQEQYF. The DNA of the CDR3 is TGTGCCTGGGACAGGGTAATACAAGAGCAGTACTTC. The J gene is TRBJ2-7, the V gene TRBV30; 7 nucleotides line up with TRBD1. Germline V gives CDR1 GTSNPN, CDR2 SVGIG (reference sequence). With 5 bases clipped from V and 7 bases from J, the junction kept 8 bases outside the gene matches. This CDR3 region has 12 residues.

V is TRBV7-2 and J is TRBJ2-2, with D possibly matching TRBD1 (5 bases). The germline V gene has CDR1 SGHTA and CDR2 FQGNSA. This CDR3 has 12 residues. V shed 5 bases and J shed 8 bases, with 9 bases lying between them. The CDR3 DNA sequence: TGTGCCAGCAGCATAGGGGCGGGGGAGCTGTTTTTT. This sequence encodes CASSIGAGELFF.

About this clone itself: Different DNA sequences within this sample yield the same CDR3. This chain joins TRBV28 and TRBJ2-6, with TRBD1 identical over 7 bases. V shed 5 bases, J shed 0 bases, and the junction held 1 base outside the gene matches. The germline CDR1 and CDR2 sequences are MDHEN and SYDVKM. This CDR3 comprises 15 residues. The CDR3 spells CASSRDSSGANVLTF. The CDR3 DNA follows: TGTGCCAGCAGTCGGGACAGCTCTGGGGCCAACGTCCTGACTTTC.

The rearrangement links TRBV24-1 to TRBJ2-2; tentatively, D is TRBD1 (5 bases). Germline assignment: CDR1 KGHDR and CDR2 SFDVKD. Trimming shortened V by 4 bases and J by 4 bases, and 12 bases separated the two germline ends. CDR3 length: 15 amino acids. The CDR3 sequence: CATSDPSRVTGELFF. DNA of the CDR3: TGTGCCACCAGTGACCCATCCAGGGTCACCGGGGAGCTGTTTTTT.